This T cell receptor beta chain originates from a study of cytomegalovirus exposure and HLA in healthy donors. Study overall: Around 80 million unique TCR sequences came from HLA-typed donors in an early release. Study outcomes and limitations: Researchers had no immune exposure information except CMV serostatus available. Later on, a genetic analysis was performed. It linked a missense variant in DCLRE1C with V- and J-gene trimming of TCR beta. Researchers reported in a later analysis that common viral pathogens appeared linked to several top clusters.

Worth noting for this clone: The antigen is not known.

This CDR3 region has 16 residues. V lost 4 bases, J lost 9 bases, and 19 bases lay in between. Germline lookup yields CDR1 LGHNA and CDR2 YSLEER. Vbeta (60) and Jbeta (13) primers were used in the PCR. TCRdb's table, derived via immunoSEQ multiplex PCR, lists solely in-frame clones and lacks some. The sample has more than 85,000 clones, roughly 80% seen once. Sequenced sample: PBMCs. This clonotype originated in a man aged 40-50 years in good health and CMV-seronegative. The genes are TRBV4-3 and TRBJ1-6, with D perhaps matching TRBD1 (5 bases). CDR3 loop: CASSLGGVAKGSPLHF. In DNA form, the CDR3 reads TGCGCCAGCAGCCTAGGAGGGGTCGCAAAGGGTTCACCCCTCCACTTT.